The 10 T cell receptor beta chains in this list originate from one sample, sequenced in a study of response to subunit inactivated influenza vaccine. MiXCR, run by TCRdb on the RT-PCR reads, gives a single entry per CDR3 protein. Of roughly 790,000 distinct CDR3 sequences listed, 21% are singletons. The material was PBMCs from blood, obtained 4 to 6 days after vaccination. The receptors here all came from a man in his fifties or sixties who received an inactivated influenza vaccine.

This clonotype was counted between two and nine times. The gene calls are TRBV29-1 and TRBJ2-7, with D tentatively TRBD1 or TRBD2 (5 bases each). The V gene lost 1 base and the J gene lost 4 bases, with 11 bases spanning the gap. The V gene's germline CDR1 is SQVTM and CDR2 ANQGSEA. The CDR3 covers 13 residues. The CDR3 DNA sequence: TGCAGCGTTGAAGTTCCAGAGGGGTACGAGCAGTACTTC. As protein: CSVEVPEGYEQYF.

A few counts support this clonotype. The chain has TRBV12-3 or TRBV12-4 and TRBJ2-7; 8 positions agree with TRBD2. V was clipped by 6 bases and J by 2 bases; unmatched bases: 24. This CDR3 has 20 amino acids. CDR3 in amino acids: CASSFPPAIRGRQSAYEQYF. CDR3 bases: TGTGCCAGCAGCTTCCCCCCGGCAATCCGCGGGAGGCAGTCCGCCTACGAGCAGTACTTC.

This clonotype occurred many times. As DNA, the CDR3 is TGTGCCAGCAGCCAAGATCCCAGACTTTCCTCCTACGAGCAGTACTTC. Translation gives CASSQDPRLSSYEQYF. The genes are TRBV3-1 and TRBJ2-7, with unresolved D. V was pared by 0 bases and J by 0 bases, with 12 bases between. The germline gives CDR1 LGHDT, CDR2 YNNKEL (reference sequence). The CDR3 extends over 16 amino acids.

The CDR3, as DNA: TGTGCCAGCAGCTTCTCCGGACAGGGGTTACGCACAGATACGCAGTATTTT. Residues: CASSFSGQGLRTDTQYF. The rearrangement uses TRBV5-6 and TRBJ2-3; 9 nucleotides agree with TRBD1. Trimming removed 2 bases from V and 1 base from J; junction bases left unmatched: 8. Germline V lookup: CDR1 SGHDT, CDR2 YYEEEE. The CDR3 sequence is 17 residues long.

The gene calls are TRBV12-3 or TRBV12-4 and TRBJ2-7; TRBD2 is a possible D gene (6 bases). The V end was cut by 0 bases, the J end by 1 base, with 10 bases between. The CDR3 totals 15 residues. The CDR3 protein is CASSLAVEGSYEQYF. In DNA, the CDR3 is TGTGCCAGCAGTTTAGCGGTGGAGGGGTCCTACGAGCAGTACTTC.

This clonotype showed up just a few times. The CDR3 bases are TGTGCCAGCAGCCAGAGAATACTAGGCCCATCTAGCACAGATACGCAGTATTTT. Its translation is CASSQRILGPSSTDTQYF. V gene TRBV11-2 combines with J gene TRBJ2-3; D is possibly TRBD2 (5 bases). The CDR3 contains 18 residues. Trimming removed 5 bases at V and 0 bases at J, with 21 bases between. Germline assignment: CDR1 SGHAT and CDR2 FQNNGV.

V is TRBV24-1 and J is TRBJ2-3; perhaps TRBD2 as D (5 bases). Germline V lookup: CDR1 KGHDR, CDR2 SFDVKD. The V and J ends lost 2 bases and 5 bases respectively, with 16 bases between them. This CDR3 has 16 amino acids. The CDR3 DNA is TGTGCCACCAGTGATTCCGCGGGTCCGGGATTAGATACGCAGTATTTT. Translating gives CATSDSAGPGLDTQYF.

CDR3 sequence (DNA): TGTGCCAGCAGCTCCGATGCCCAGATCCTCTTCTCTGGGGCCAACGTCCTGACTTTC. This codes for CASSSDAQILFSGANVLTF. The chain recombines TRBV5-6 with TRBJ2-6; D is ambiguous. The CDR3 runs to 19 residues. The germline V gene encodes CDR1 SGHDT and CDR2 YYEEEE. V lost 3 bases to trimming and J lost 0 bases, with 19 bases between them.

The genes are TRBV20-1 and TRBJ1-5; a possible D gene is TRBD1 (6 bases). Germline V CDR1 and CDR2: DFQATT, SNEGSKA (reference sequence). V gave up 6 bases and J gave up 0 bases, with 15 bases separating them. The CDR3 has 15 amino acids. The CDR3 DNA is TGCAGTGCGATGTCACAGGGAAATAGCAATCAGCCCCAGCATTTT. Its protein is CSAMSQGNSNQPQHF.

The chain is built from TRBV28 and TRBJ1-4; no firm D call. The CDR3 length is 16 residues. In germline, CDR1 is MDHEN, CDR2 SYDVKM. Trimming pared 1 base from V and 12 bases from J, leaving 21 bases between. Here the CDR3 DNA reads TGTGCCAGCAGTTTATTGGCCCTAAACCTAATGACGGAACTGTTTTTT. It encodes CASSLLALNLMTELFF.